This is a list of T cell receptor beta chains from one sample in a study of blood T cell repertoires in COVID-19. TCRdb's table, derived via immunoSEQ multiplex PCR, lists solely in-frame clones and lacks some. The sample consists of approximately 91,000 clones, 70% to 80% of them appearing once. Material: peripheral blood. The receptor set was obtained from a man between 70 and 80 years old with acute or convalescent COVID-19. Each CDR3 is given with its conserved first and last residue. The order of the fields is CDR3 protein, CDR3 DNA, D gene, clone size, V gene, J gene. A D gene is named only where the DNA matches it firmly. The listing skips clone size in some rows; elsewhere it reads once, few, many or a size class.

CDR3 protein: CASSFSYGNSPLHF
CDR3 DNA: TGTGCCAGCAGCTTTTCTTACGGGAATTCACCCCTCCACTTT
D gene: -
clone size: -
V gene: TRBV7-9
J gene: TRBJ1-6

CDR3 protein: CASSTLAGGTGEQYF
CDR3 DNA: TGTGCCAGCAGTACACTAGCGGGAGGAACCGGCGAGCAGTACTTC
D gene: TRBD2
clone size: -
V gene: TRBV6-1
J gene: TRBJ2-7

CDR3 protein: CASSTGPGEQYF
CDR3 DNA: TGTGCCAGCAGCACAGGGCCGGGGGAGCAGTACTTC
D gene: -
clone size: few
V gene: TRBV7-3
J gene: TRBJ2-7

CDR3 protein: CATSDGYRAEAFF
CDR3 DNA: TGTGCCACCAGTGATGGATACAGGGCTGAAGCTTTCTTT
D gene: -
clone size: -
V gene: TRBV24-1
J gene: TRBJ1-1

CDR3 protein: CASSESGLGVPDTQYF
CDR3 DNA: TGTGCCAGCAGTGAGTCGGGACTAGGGGTTCCAGATACGCAGTATTTT
D gene: TRBD2
clone size: -
V gene: TRBV2
J gene: TRBJ2-3

CDR3 protein: CASSPRVNHYEQYF
CDR3 DNA: TGTGCCAGCTCACCGAGGGTGAACCACTACGAGCAGTACTTC
D gene: -
clone size: -
V gene: TRBV18
J gene: TRBJ2-7

CDR3 protein: CASSRYGGNEQYF
CDR3 DNA: TGTGCCAGCTCCCGCTATGGGGGGAACGAGCAGTACTTC
D gene: -
clone size: -
V gene: TRBV18
J gene: TRBJ2-7

CDR3 protein: CASSIGTGAHTSPLHF
CDR3 DNA: TGTGCCAGCAGCATCGGGACAGGTGCCCATACATCACCCCTCCACTTT
D gene: TRBD1
clone size: -
V gene: TRBV28
J gene: TRBJ1-6

CDR3 protein: CASRTTDTQYF
CDR3 DNA: TGTGCCAGCCGAACTACAGATACGCAGTATTTT
D gene: -
clone size: -
V gene: TRBV28
J gene: TRBJ2-3

CDR3 protein: CASTPAGTDTQYF
CDR3 DNA: TGTGCCAGCACTCCGGCGGGGACAGATACGCAGTATTTT
D gene: -
clone size: -
V gene: TRBV11-2
J gene: TRBJ2-3

CDR3 protein: CASSLGPPSETQYF
CDR3 DNA: TGTGCCAGCAGTTTAGGGCCCCCCTCAGAGACCCAGTACTTC
D gene: -
clone size: -
V gene: TRBV27
J gene: TRBJ2-5

CDR3 protein: CASSSNGGLRTDTQYF
CDR3 DNA: TGTGCCAGCAGCTCAAACGGGGGTTTACGCACAGATACGCAGTATTTT
D gene: -
clone size: few
V gene: TRBV11-2
J gene: TRBJ2-3

CDR3 protein: CATSDPSAGSTDTQYF
CDR3 DNA: TGTGCCACCAGTGATCCCTCAGCGGGGAGCACAGATACGCAGTATTTT
D gene: TRBD2
clone size: -
V gene: TRBV24-1
J gene: TRBJ2-3

CDR3 protein: CAWSRRDNSPLHF
CDR3 DNA: TGTGCCTGGAGTAGACGGGATAATTCACCCCTCCACTTT
D gene: -
clone size: -
V gene: TRBV30
J gene: TRBJ1-6

CDR3 protein: CAIRPGLGEAFF
CDR3 DNA: TGTGCCATCAGACCCGGACTGGGTGAAGCTTTCTTT
D gene: -
clone size: -
V gene: TRBV10-3
J gene: TRBJ1-1

CDR3 protein: CAWTRRRADTQYF
CDR3 DNA: TGTGCCTGGACCAGACGCCGGGCAGATACGCAGTATTTT
D gene: -
clone size: -
V gene: TRBV30
J gene: TRBJ2-3

CDR3 protein: CASSPIRGFQPQHF
CDR3 DNA: TGTGCCAGCAGCCCGATACGGGGTTTTCAGCCCCAGCATTTT
D gene: -
clone size: -
V gene: TRBV7-9
J gene: TRBJ1-5

CDR3 protein: CASSQEARVGGNTIYF
CDR3 DNA: TGCGCCAGCAGCCAAGAGGCCAGGGTGGGAGGAAACACCATATATTTT
D gene: -
clone size: -
V gene: TRBV4-1
J gene: TRBJ1-3

CDR3 protein: CASSLRRGTFDNSPLHF
CDR3 DNA: TGTGCCAGCAGTTTGCGGCGGGGGACTTTCGATAATTCACCCCTCCACTTT
D gene: -
clone size: -
V gene: TRBV28
J gene: TRBJ1-6

CDR3 protein: CATSDSSAGGAGQPQHF
CDR3 DNA: TGTGCCACCAGTGATTCTTCGGCAGGGGGCGCGGGTCAGCCCCAGCATTTT
D gene: TRBD1
clone size: few
V gene: TRBV24-1
J gene: TRBJ1-5

CDR3 protein: CASSGDGYGYTF
CDR3 DNA: TGCGCCAGCAGTGGAGACGGGTATGGCTACACCTTC
D gene: -
clone size: -
V gene: TRBV5-1
J gene: TRBJ1-2

CDR3 protein: CASSLSVSNYNEQFF
CDR3 DNA: TGTGCCAGCAGCTTATCGGTTTCGAACTACAATGAGCAGTTCTTC
D gene: -
clone size: -
V gene: TRBV7-6
J gene: TRBJ2-1

CDR3 protein: CASSRDRGHEKLFF
CDR3 DNA: TGTGCCAGCAGCCGGGACAGGGGGCATGAAAAACTGTTTTTT
D gene: TRBD1
clone size: -
V gene: TRBV13
J gene: TRBJ1-4

CDR3 protein: CATSDQLATATGELFF
CDR3 DNA: TGTGCCACCAGTGATCAACTCGCTACAGCCACCGGGGAGCTGTTTTTT
D gene: -
clone size: -
V gene: TRBV24-1
J gene: TRBJ2-2

CDR3 protein: CASSLASGRGREQFF
CDR3 DNA: TGTGCCAGCAGCCTTGCTAGCGGACGAGGTCGTGAGCAGTTCTTC
D gene: TRBD2
clone size: -
V gene: TRBV3-1/TRBV3-2
J gene: TRBJ2-1

CDR3 protein: CSASGSGRASGRNEQYF
CDR3 DNA: TGCAGTGCTAGTGGTAGCGGGAGGGCCTCTGGGAGAAACGAGCAGTACTTC
D gene: TRBD2
clone size: -
V gene: TRBV20-1
J gene: TRBJ2-7

CDR3 protein: CASSFQGQGGYEQYF
CDR3 DNA: TGCGCCAGCAGCTTCCAGGGACAGGGGGGCTACGAGCAGTACTTC
D gene: TRBD1
clone size: -
V gene: TRBV5-1
J gene: TRBJ2-7